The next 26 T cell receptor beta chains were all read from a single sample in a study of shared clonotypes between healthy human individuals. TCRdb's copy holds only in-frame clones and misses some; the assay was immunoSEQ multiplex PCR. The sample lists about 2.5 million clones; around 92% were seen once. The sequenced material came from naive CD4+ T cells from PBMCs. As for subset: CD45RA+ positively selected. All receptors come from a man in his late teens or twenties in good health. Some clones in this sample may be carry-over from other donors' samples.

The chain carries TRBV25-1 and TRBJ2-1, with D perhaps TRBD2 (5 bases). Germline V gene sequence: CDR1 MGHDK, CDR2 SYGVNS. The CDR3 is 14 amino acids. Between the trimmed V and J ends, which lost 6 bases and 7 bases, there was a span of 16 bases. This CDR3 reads CASSTVAGGNEQFF. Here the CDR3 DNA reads TGTGCCAGCAGCACGGTGGCGGGCGGTAATGAGCAGTTCTTC.

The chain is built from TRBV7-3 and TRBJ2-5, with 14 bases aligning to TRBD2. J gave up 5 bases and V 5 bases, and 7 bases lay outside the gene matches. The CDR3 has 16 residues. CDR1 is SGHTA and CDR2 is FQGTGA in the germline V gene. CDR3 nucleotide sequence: TGTGCCAGCAGCCCCCGGAGACTAGCGGGAGGGGAGACCCAGTACTTC. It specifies CASSPRRLAGGETQYF.

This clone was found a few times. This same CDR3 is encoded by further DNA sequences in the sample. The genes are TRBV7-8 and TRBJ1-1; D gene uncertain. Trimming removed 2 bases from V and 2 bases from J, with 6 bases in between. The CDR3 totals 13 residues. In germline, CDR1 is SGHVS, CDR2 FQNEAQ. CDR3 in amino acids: CASSLRENTEAFF. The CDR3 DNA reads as TGTGCCAGCAGCTTACGCGAAAACACTGAAGCTTTCTTT.

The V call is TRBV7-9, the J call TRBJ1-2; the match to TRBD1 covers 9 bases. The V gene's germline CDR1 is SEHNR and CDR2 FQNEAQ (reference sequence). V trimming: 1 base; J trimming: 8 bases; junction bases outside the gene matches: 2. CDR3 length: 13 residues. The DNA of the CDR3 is TGTGCCAGCAGCTTAGACAGGGGGCACGGCTACACCTTC. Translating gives CASSLDRGHGYTF. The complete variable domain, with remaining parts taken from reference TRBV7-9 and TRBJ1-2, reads DTGVSQNPRHKITKRGQNVTFRCDPISEHNRLYWYRQTLGQGPEFLTYFQNEAQLEKSRLLSDRFSAERPKGSFSTLEIQRTEQGDSAMYLCASSLDRGHGYTFGSGTRLTVV.

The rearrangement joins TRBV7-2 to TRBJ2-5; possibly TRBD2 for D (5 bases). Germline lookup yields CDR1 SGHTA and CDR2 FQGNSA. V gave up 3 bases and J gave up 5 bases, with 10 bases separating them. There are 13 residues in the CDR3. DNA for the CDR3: TGTGCCAGCAGCTTTAATCCGGGGGAGACCCAGTACTTC. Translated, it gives CASSFNPGETQYF.

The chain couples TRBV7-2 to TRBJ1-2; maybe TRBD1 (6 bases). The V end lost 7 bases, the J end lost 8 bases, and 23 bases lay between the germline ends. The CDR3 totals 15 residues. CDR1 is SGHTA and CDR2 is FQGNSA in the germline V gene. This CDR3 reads CASKEWGAILQGYTF. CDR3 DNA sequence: TGTGCCAGCAAGGAATGGGGGGCGATCTTGCAGGGCTACACCTTC.

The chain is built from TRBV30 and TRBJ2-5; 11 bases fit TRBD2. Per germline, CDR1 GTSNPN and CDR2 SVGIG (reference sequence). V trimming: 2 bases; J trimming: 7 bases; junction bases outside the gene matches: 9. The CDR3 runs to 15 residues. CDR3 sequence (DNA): TGTGCCTGGAGTCCCGCACTAGCGGGAGAGGGGACCCAGTACTTC. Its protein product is CAWSPALAGEGTQYF.

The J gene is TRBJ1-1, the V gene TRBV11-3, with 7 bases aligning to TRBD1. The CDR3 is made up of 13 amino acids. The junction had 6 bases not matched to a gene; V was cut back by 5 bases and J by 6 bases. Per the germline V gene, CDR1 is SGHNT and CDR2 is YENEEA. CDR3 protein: CASSTRDSPEAFF. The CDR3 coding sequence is TGTGCCAGCAGCACACGGGACAGCCCTGAAGCTTTCTTT.

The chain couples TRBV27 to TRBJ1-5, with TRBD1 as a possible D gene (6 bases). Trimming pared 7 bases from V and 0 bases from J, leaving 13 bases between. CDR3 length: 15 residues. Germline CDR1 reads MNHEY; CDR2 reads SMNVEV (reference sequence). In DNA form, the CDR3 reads TGTGCCAGCATGCGGGGGGCGAGTAGCAATCAGCCCCAGCATTTT. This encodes CASMRGASSNQPQHF.

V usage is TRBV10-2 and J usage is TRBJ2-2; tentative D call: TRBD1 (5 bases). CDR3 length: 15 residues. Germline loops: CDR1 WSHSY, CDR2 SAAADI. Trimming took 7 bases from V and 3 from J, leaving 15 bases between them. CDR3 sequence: CASTGPFRDTGELFF. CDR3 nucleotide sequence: TGCGCCAGCACCGGACCCTTCAGGGACACCGGGGAGCTGTTTTTT.

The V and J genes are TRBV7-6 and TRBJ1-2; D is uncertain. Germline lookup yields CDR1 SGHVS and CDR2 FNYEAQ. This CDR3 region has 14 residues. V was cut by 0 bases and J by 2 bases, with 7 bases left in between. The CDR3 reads CASSLADGNYGYTF. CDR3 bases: TGTGCCAGCAGCTTAGCGGACGGGAACTATGGCTACACCTTC.

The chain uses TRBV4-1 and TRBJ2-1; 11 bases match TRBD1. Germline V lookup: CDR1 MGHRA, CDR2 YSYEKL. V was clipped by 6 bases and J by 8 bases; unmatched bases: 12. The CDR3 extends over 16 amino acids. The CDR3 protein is CASRRSRDRGFDEQFF. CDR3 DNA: TGCGCCAGCAGGCGATCGAGGGACAGGGGGTTTGATGAGCAGTTCTTC.

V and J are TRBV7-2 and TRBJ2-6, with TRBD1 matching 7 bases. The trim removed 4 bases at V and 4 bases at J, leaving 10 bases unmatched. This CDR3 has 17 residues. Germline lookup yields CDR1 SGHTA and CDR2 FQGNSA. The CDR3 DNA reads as TGTGCCAGCAGCTCCGGACAGGCCGTCCCCGGGGCCAACGTCCTGACTTTC. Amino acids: CASSSGQAVPGANVLTF.

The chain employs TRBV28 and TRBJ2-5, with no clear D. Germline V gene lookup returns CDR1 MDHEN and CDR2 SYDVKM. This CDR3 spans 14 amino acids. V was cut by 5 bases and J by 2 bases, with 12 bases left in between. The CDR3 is CASSPQLGQETQYF. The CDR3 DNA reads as TGTGCCAGCAGTCCCCAGTTGGGGCAAGAGACCCAGTACTTC.

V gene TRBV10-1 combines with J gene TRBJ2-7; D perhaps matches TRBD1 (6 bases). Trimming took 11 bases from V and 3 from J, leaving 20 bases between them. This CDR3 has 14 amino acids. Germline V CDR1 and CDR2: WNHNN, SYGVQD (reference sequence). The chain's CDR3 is CAEGGASRIYEQYF. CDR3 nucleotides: TGCGCCGAAGGGGGAGCTAGCCGAATCTACGAGCAGTACTTC.

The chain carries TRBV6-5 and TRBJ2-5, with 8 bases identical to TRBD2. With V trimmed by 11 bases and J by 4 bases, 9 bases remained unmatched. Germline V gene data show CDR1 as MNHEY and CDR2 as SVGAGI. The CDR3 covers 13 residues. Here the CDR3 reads CAVGRGASETQYF. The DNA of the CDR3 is TGTGCCGTGGGGCGGGGGGCATCAGAGACCCAGTACTTC.

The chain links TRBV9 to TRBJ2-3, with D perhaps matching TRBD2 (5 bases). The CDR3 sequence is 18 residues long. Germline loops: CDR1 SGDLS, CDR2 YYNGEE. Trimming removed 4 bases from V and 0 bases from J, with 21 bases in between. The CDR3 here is CASSSWGVRASSTDTQYF. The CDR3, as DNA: TGTGCCAGCAGCTCGTGGGGAGTAAGGGCCTCTAGCACAGATACGCAGTATTTT.

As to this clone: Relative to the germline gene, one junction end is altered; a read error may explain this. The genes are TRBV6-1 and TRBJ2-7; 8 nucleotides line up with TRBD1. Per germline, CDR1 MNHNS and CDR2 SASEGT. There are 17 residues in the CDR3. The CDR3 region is CASSKATNRGFFYEQYF. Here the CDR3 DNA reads TGTGCCAGCAGTAAAGCAACGAACAGGGGGTTTTTCTACGAGCAGTACTTC.

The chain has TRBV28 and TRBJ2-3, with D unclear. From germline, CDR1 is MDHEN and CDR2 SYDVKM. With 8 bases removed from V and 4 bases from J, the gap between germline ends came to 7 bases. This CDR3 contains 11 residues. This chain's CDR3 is CASVGPDTQYF. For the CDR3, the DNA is TGTGCCAGCGTAGGGCCAGATACGCAGTATTTT.

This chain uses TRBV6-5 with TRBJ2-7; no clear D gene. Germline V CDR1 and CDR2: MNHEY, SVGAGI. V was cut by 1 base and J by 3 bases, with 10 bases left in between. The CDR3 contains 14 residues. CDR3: CASSYYHVGYEQYF. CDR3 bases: TGTGCCAGCAGTTACTACCACGTCGGCTACGAGCAGTACTTC.

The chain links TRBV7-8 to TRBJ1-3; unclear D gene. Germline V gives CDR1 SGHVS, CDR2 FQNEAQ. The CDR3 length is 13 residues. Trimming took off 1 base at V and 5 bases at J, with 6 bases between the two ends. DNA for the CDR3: TGTGCCAGCAGCTTAGGAGACAGAAACACCATATATTTT. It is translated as CASSLGDRNTIYF.

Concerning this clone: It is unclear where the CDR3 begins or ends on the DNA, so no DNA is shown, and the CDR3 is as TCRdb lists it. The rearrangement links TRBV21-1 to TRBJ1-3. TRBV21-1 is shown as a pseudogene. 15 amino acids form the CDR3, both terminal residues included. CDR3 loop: CASSKEVASGNTIYF.

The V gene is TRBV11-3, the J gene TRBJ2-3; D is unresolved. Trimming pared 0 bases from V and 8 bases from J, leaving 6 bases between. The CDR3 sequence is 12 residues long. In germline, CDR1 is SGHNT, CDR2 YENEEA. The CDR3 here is CASSLDRATQYF. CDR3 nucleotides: TGTGCCAGCAGCTTAGATCGGGCTACGCAGTATTTT.

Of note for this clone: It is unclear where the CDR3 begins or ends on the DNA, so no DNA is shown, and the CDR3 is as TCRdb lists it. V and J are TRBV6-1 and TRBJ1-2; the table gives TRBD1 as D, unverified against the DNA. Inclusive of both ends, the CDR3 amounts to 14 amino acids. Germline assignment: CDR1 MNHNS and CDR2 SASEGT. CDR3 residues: CASSSSDRAYGYTF.

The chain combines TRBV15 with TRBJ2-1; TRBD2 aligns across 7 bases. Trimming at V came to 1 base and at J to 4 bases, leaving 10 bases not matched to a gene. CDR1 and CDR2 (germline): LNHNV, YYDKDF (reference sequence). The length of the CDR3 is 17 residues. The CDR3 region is CATSRVGGGLRYNEQFF. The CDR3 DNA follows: TGTGCCACCAGCAGAGTGGGGGGGGGACTCAGATACAATGAGCAGTTCTTC.

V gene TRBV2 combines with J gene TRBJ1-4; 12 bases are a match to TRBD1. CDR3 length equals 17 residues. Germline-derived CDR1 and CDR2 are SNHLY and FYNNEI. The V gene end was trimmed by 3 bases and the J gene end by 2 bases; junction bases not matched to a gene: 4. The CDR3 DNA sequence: TGTGCCAGCAGTGAGGGGGACAGGGGGCCGACTAATGAAAAACTGTTTTTT. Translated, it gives CASSEGDRGPTNEKLFF.